This TCR beta chain was identified during a study of response to subunit inactivated influenza vaccine. Findings and caveats of the study: It was the authors' suggestion that each seasonal influenza vaccination recruits few new T cells.

About this clonotype itself: Its matching antigen is unknown.

In TCRdb, the RT-PCR reads were re-called with MiXCR into one record per CDR3 protein. Seen here are under 800,000 distinct CDR3 sequences, more than 11% observed once, and the top ten hold 6% to 8%. Unmatched junction bases numbered 7, after V lost 4 bases and J lost 8 bases. Germline CDR1 and CDR2: SEHNR and FQNEAQ (reference sequence). The CDR3 length is 13 residues. The origin of this receptor is a man aged 45-65 years who received an inactivated influenza vaccine. V gene TRBV7-9 combines with J gene TRBJ1-2; 7 positions match TRBD1. Sequencing used PBMCs from blood, obtained roughly 15 days before vaccination. The CDR3 protein is CASSSGTVGGYTF. The CDR3 nucleotides are TGTGCCAGCAGCTCCGGGACAGTAGGCGGCTACACCTTC. The complete variable domain, with remaining parts taken from reference TRBV7-9 and TRBJ1-2, reads DTGVSQNPRHKITKRGQNVTFRCDPISEHNRLYWYRQTLGQGPEFLTYFQNEAQLEKSRLLSDRFSAERPKGSFSTLEIQRTEQGDSAMYLCASSSGTVGGYTFGSGTRLTVV.